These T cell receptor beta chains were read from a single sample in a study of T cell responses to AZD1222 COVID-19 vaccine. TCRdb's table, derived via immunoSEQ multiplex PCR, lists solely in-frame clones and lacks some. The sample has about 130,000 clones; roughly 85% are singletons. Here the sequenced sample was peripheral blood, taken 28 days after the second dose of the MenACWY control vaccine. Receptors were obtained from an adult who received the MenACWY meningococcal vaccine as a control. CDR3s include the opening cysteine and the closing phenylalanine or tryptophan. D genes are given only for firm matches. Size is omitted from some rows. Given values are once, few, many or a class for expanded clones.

cdr3_nt: TGCGCCAGCAGCCAGATGGGCACAGATACGCAGTATTTT
cdr3_aa: CASSQMGTDTQYF
clone_size: .
d_call: .
cdr3_length: 13
j_call: TRBJ2-3
v_call: TRBV4-1

cdr3_nt: TGTGCCAGCAGATGGGACAGGGGGGGAGAGACCCAGTACTTC
cdr3_aa: CASRWDRGGETQYF
clone_size: .
d_call: TRBD1
cdr3_length: 14
j_call: TRBJ2-5
v_call: TRBV2

cdr3_nt: TGTGCCAGCAGCTTCGGGACAGGGAACACCGGGGAGCTGTTTTTT
cdr3_aa: CASSFGTGNTGELFF
clone_size: .
d_call: TRBD1
cdr3_length: 15
j_call: TRBJ2-2
v_call: TRBV11-3

cdr3_nt: TGTGCCACTTCGCCCTACTCCGGCAATCAGCCCCAGCATTTT
cdr3_aa: CATSPYSGNQPQHF
clone_size: few
d_call: .
cdr3_length: 14
j_call: TRBJ1-5
v_call: TRBV28

cdr3_nt: TGTGCCAGCAGCAAAGAGCCGGGACAGGGGTTCCAGCCCCAGCATTTT
cdr3_aa: CASSKEPGQGFQPQHF
clone_size: .
d_call: .
cdr3_length: 16
j_call: TRBJ1-5
v_call: TRBV21-1

cdr3_nt: TGTGCCAGCAGTTCCCCCCAGGGGATAAGCAATCAGCCCCAGCATTTT
cdr3_aa: CASSSPQGISNQPQHF
clone_size: .
d_call: .
cdr3_length: 16
j_call: TRBJ1-5
v_call: TRBV28

cdr3_nt: TGCGCCAGCAGTCGTGGAGGTAGCGACCCGGGACAGGATACGCAGTATTTT
cdr3_aa: CASSRGGSDPGQDTQYF
clone_size: .
d_call: TRBD1
cdr3_length: 17
j_call: TRBJ2-3
v_call: TRBV5-1

cdr3_nt: TGTGCCAGCCGGGGGCAGACAAATCAGCCCCAGCATTTT
cdr3_aa: CASRGQTNQPQHF
clone_size: .
d_call: .
cdr3_length: 13
j_call: TRBJ1-5
v_call: TRBV2

cdr3_nt: TGCGCCAGCAGCTTTGGTCAGGCGATCTCCTACGAGCAGTACTTC
cdr3_aa: CASSFGQAISYEQYF
clone_size: .
d_call: .
cdr3_length: 15
j_call: TRBJ2-7
v_call: TRBV5-1

cdr3_nt: TGTGCCACTTCAGACAGGGGCTATGGCTACACCTTC
cdr3_aa: CATSDRGYGYTF
clone_size: .
d_call: TRBD1
cdr3_length: 12
j_call: TRBJ1-2
v_call: TRBV24-1

cdr3_nt: TGCGCCAGCAGCTCCCCGCCGGCTAACTATGGCTACACCTTC
cdr3_aa: CASSSPPANYGYTF
clone_size: .
d_call: .
cdr3_length: 14
j_call: TRBJ1-2
v_call: TRBV5-1

cdr3_nt: TGTGCCAGCAGCAAAGAGGAGCCGGAACACGCTTTAGCTAACTATGGCTACACCTTC
cdr3_aa: CASSKEEPEHALANYGYTF
clone_size: .
d_call: .
cdr3_length: 19
j_call: TRBJ1-2
v_call: TRBV21-1

cdr3_nt: TGTGCCAGCAGCTTAGACGGGGAGGACTACGAGCAGTACTTC
cdr3_aa: CASSLDGEDYEQYF
clone_size: once
d_call: .
cdr3_length: 14
j_call: TRBJ2-7
v_call: TRBV11-3

cdr3_nt: TGTGCCAGCAGCTTAAGGGGTGGCGACCGCTATGGCTACACCTTC
cdr3_aa: CASSLRGGDRYGYTF
clone_size: .
d_call: .
cdr3_length: 15
j_call: TRBJ1-2
v_call: TRBV7-2

cdr3_nt: TGTGCCAGCAGCTCAGGGACGAGCTATGGCTACACCTTC
cdr3_aa: CASSSGTSYGYTF
clone_size: .
d_call: .
cdr3_length: 13
j_call: TRBJ1-2
v_call: TRBV5-4

cdr3_nt: TGTGCCAGCAGCTCCCTCCCTGACGGGGGCTATAAGACCCAGTACTTC
cdr3_aa: CASSSLPDGGYKTQYF
clone_size: .
d_call: .
cdr3_length: 16
j_call: TRBJ2-5
v_call: TRBV5-8

cdr3_nt: TGTGCCAGCAGTGAACCCTTTAACTATGGCTACACCTTC
cdr3_aa: CASSEPFNYGYTF
clone_size: few
d_call: .
cdr3_length: 13
j_call: TRBJ1-2
v_call: TRBV2

cdr3_nt: TGTGCCAGCAGTGATCTGGAGGTCTATAGCAATCAGCCCCAGCATTTT
cdr3_aa: CASSDLEVYSNQPQHF
clone_size: .
d_call: .
cdr3_length: 16
j_call: TRBJ1-5
v_call: TRBV6-1

cdr3_nt: TGTGCCAGCAGCTTAGGGCGAAATGGAAAACTGTTTTTT
cdr3_aa: CASSLGRNGKLFF
clone_size: .
d_call: .
cdr3_length: 13
j_call: TRBJ1-4
v_call: TRBV7-2

cdr3_nt: TGTGCCAGCAGCGACAGGGGAAATTCACCCCTCCACTTT
cdr3_aa: CASSDRGNSPLHF
clone_size: .
d_call: TRBD1
cdr3_length: 13
j_call: TRBJ1-6
v_call: TRBV9

cdr3_nt: TGTGCCAGCTCACCATTCCCCGGGACAGGGCCCCAAGAGACCCAGTACTTC
cdr3_aa: CASSPFPGTGPQETQYF
clone_size: .
d_call: TRBD1
cdr3_length: 17
j_call: TRBJ2-5
v_call: TRBV18

cdr3_nt: TGTGCCAGCAGCCGAAATGCAGATACGCAGTATTTT
cdr3_aa: CASSRNADTQYF
clone_size: once
d_call: .
cdr3_length: 12
j_call: TRBJ2-3
v_call: TRBV7-8

cdr3_nt: TGTGCCAGCAGTTACTCGAAATCGGCAGGGCCCAGCTATGGCTACACCTTC
cdr3_aa: CASSYSKSAGPSYGYTF
clone_size: few
d_call: .
cdr3_length: 17
j_call: TRBJ1-2
v_call: TRBV6-2/TRBV6-3

cdr3_nt: TGTGCCAGCAGCCAACGATCTGGGACAGGGTGTAAGGGCTACACCTTC
cdr3_aa: CASSQRSGTGCKGYTF
clone_size: .
d_call: TRBD1
cdr3_length: 16
j_call: TRBJ1-2
v_call: TRBV3-1/TRBV3-2

cdr3_nt: TGCGCCAGCAGTGAGCAGGGCACAGATACGCAGTATTTT
cdr3_aa: CASSEQGTDTQYF
clone_size: once
d_call: .
cdr3_length: 13
j_call: TRBJ2-3
v_call: TRBV5-1

cdr3_nt: TGTGCCATCAGTGACAGGGAAAGCAATCAGCCCCAGCATTTT
cdr3_aa: CAISDRESNQPQHF
clone_size: .
d_call: .
cdr3_length: 14
j_call: TRBJ1-5
v_call: TRBV10-3

cdr3_nt: TGCGCCAGCACCTCCCTGGGGAGTGCAGGGTACACTGAAGCTTTCTTT
cdr3_aa: CASTSLGSAGYTEAFF
clone_size: .
d_call: .
cdr3_length: 16
j_call: TRBJ1-1
v_call: TRBV5-1

cdr3_nt: TGTGCCAGCAGCCAAGATGAGGAGCCAGTCTCCTACAATGAGCAGTTCTTC
cdr3_aa: CASSQDEEPVSYNEQFF
clone_size: .
d_call: .
cdr3_length: 17
j_call: TRBJ2-1
v_call: TRBV14

cdr3_nt: TGCGCCAGCAGCCAGGGCCTGGTTACGGGGACTGAAGCTTTCTTT
cdr3_aa: CASSQGLVTGTEAFF
clone_size: .
d_call: .
cdr3_length: 15
j_call: TRBJ1-1
v_call: TRBV5-1

cdr3_nt: TGTGCCAGCAGCGGAAGGGGCAACTCCTATAATTCACCCCTCCACTTT
cdr3_aa: CASSGRGNSYNSPLHF
clone_size: .
d_call: .
cdr3_length: 16
j_call: TRBJ1-6
v_call: TRBV5-5

cdr3_nt: TGTGCCAGCACTCCGGAGGGGGAGAGCTCCTACGAGCAGTACTTC
cdr3_aa: CASTPEGESSYEQYF
clone_size: .
d_call: .
cdr3_length: 15
j_call: TRBJ2-7
v_call: TRBV6-5

cdr3_nt: TGCGCCAGCAGCTTGGGGGACAGGGAAGTTCGGAACACTGAAGCTTTCTTT
cdr3_aa: CASSLGDREVRNTEAFF
clone_size: .
d_call: TRBD1
cdr3_length: 17
j_call: TRBJ1-1
v_call: TRBV5-1

cdr3_nt: TGCAGCGTTGAAGTAGGTACAGGGAGAGGACCTTACGAGCAGTACTTC
cdr3_aa: CSVEVGTGRGPYEQYF
clone_size: .
d_call: .
cdr3_length: 16
j_call: TRBJ2-7
v_call: TRBV29-1

cdr3_nt: TGCAGCGTTCCCGGGACAGGGAACGCCTACGAGCAGTACTTC
cdr3_aa: CSVPGTGNAYEQYF
clone_size: .
d_call: TRBD1
cdr3_length: 14
j_call: TRBJ2-7
v_call: TRBV29-1

cdr3_nt: TGTGCCAGCAGCTTACAAGGGGCAGAGACCTACGAGCAGTACTTC
cdr3_aa: CASSLQGAETYEQYF
clone_size: .
d_call: .
cdr3_length: 15
j_call: TRBJ2-7
v_call: TRBV11-3

cdr3_nt: TGTGCCAGCAGCCCGACCGGACAGGGGCAGGAAAAACTGTTTTTT
cdr3_aa: CASSPTGQGQEKLFF
clone_size: .
d_call: TRBD1
cdr3_length: 15
j_call: TRBJ1-4
v_call: TRBV11-2

cdr3_nt: TGCGCCAGCAGCCCTCAGGGAGCAACTAATGAAAAACTGTTTTTT
cdr3_aa: CASSPQGATNEKLFF
clone_size: .
d_call: .
cdr3_length: 15
j_call: TRBJ1-4
v_call: TRBV5-1

cdr3_nt: TGTGCCAGCAGCTTGGGGGAGGGCCAAGAGACCCAGTACTTC
cdr3_aa: CASSLGEGQETQYF
clone_size: .
d_call: TRBD2
cdr3_length: 14
j_call: TRBJ2-5
v_call: TRBV5-6

cdr3_nt: TGTGCCAGCAGCTTTAAGGAGACCCAGTACTTC
cdr3_aa: CASSFKETQYF
clone_size: .
d_call: .
cdr3_length: 11
j_call: TRBJ2-5
v_call: TRBV5-4

cdr3_nt: TGCGCCAGCAGCTTCCAGGGGATGAACACTGAAGCTTTCTTT
cdr3_aa: CASSFQGMNTEAFF
clone_size: once
d_call: .
cdr3_length: 14
j_call: TRBJ1-1
v_call: TRBV5-1

cdr3_nt: TGTGCCATCAGTGACAGCGGGAGATTTGGTAATACGCAGTATTTT
cdr3_aa: CAISDSGRFGNTQYF
clone_size: .
d_call: TRBD2
cdr3_length: 15
j_call: TRBJ2-3
v_call: TRBV10-3

cdr3_nt: TGCGCCAGCAGCAGCTTGGGGCAGACGACCCGGTACAATGAGCAGTTCTTC
cdr3_aa: CASSSLGQTTRYNEQFF
clone_size: .
d_call: .
cdr3_length: 17
j_call: TRBJ2-1
v_call: TRBV5-1

cdr3_nt: TGTGCCAGTAGTATTAGGTCCACGGGTAATGAAAAACTGTTTTTT
cdr3_aa: CASSIRSTGNEKLFF
clone_size: .
d_call: .
cdr3_length: 15
j_call: TRBJ1-4
v_call: TRBV19

cdr3_nt: TGTGCCAGCAGCTCCGACTGGGAGACCCAGTACTTC
cdr3_aa: CASSSDWETQYF
clone_size: .
d_call: .
cdr3_length: 12
j_call: TRBJ2-5
v_call: TRBV5-4

cdr3_nt: TGTGCCAGCAGTTCCCCGGGCCTTTCCAATAGCAATCAGCCCCAGCATTTT
cdr3_aa: CASSSPGLSNSNQPQHF
clone_size: .
d_call: .
cdr3_length: 17
j_call: TRBJ1-5
v_call: TRBV28

cdr3_nt: TGTGCCAGCAGCCTATACAGGGGACAGGGCTACACCTTC
cdr3_aa: CASSLYRGQGYTF
clone_size: .
d_call: TRBD1
cdr3_length: 13
j_call: TRBJ1-2
v_call: TRBV11-2

cdr3_nt: TGTGCCAGCAGCTTGTTATCGTCCGGGACCCAAGAGACCCAGTACTTC
cdr3_aa: CASSLLSSGTQETQYF
clone_size: .
d_call: .
cdr3_length: 16
j_call: TRBJ2-5
v_call: TRBV5-8